This T cell receptor beta chain was sequenced in a study of T-cell memory formation after mild COVID-19. Findings of the study overall: Cross-reactive memory seemingly joined, as some responding clones were found in pre-infection memory.

Concerning this clonotype itself: Its antigen is still unknown.

TCRdb redid the calling of the 5' RACE reads with MiXCR, one entry per CDR3 protein. The repertoire holds approximately 150,000 distinct CDR3 sequences, with roughly 15% as singletons. The germline V gene has CDR1 LGHNA and CDR2 YNFKEQ. CDR3 size: 18 residues. Trimming took off 1 base at V and 4 bases at J, with 22 bases between the two ends. The V call is TRBV4-2, the J call TRBJ1-1, with D tentatively TRBD1 (5 bases). The sequenced material came from PBMCs or a T cell subset sorted from them (not recorded which). This receptor was obtained from an adult woman who had mild COVID-19 (a few samples of this study predate the infection). Cell type and time point are not known. The CDR3 loop reads CASSQVKEADIGATEAFF. DNA of the CDR3: TGTGCCAGCAGCCAAGTTAAGGAGGCAGACATCGGGGCCACTGAAGCTTTCTTT.